This T cell receptor beta chain was observed in a study of T cells in Graves' hyperthyroidism and ophthalmopathy. V shed 8 bases and J shed 4 bases, with 12 bases lying between them. Germline V gene lookup returns CDR1 DFQATT and CDR2 SNEGSKA (reference sequence). The CDR3 length is 12 residues. From RNA transcripts, TCR beta CDR3 regions were amplified. The HTBI set primed first-round TCR CDR3 RT-PCR. MiXCR, run by TCRdb on the multiplex PCR reads, gives a single entry per CDR3 protein. The sample shows about 480,000 distinct CDR3 sequences, less than 25% of them seen only once. There are a few counts of this clonotype.

The chain carries TRBV20-1 and TRBJ1-3, with D possibly TRBD1 on 5 matching bases. The source of this sequence is a woman aged 70 to 79 with Graves' ophthalmopathy. Sequenced input: blood. The CDR3 here is CSLRRGGNTIYF. CDR3 bases: TGCAGTCTTCGTCGGGGGGGAAACACCATATATTTT.